The source of this T cell receptor beta chain is a study of blood T cells in healthy people across ages. Points from the study as a whole: TCR beta diversity per million T cells fell roughly linearly with age.

A second PCR, run for roughly 7 to 11 cycles, used a sample-barcoded 5' primer plus a J-beta primer mix. TCRdb reprocessed the 5' RACE reads with MiXCR, giving one entry per CDR3 protein. In the table there are 1.5 million to 2 million distinct CDR3 sequences, about 50% of which are singletons. This clonotype was observed a handful of times. Its antigen is currently unknown. Germline-derived CDR1 and CDR2 are DFQATT and SNEGSKA (reference sequence). Trimming took 1 base from V and 5 from J; bases not matched to a gene: 14. The CDR3 runs 18 residues. The sequence derives from a middle-aged woman in good health. The rearrangement joins TRBV20-1 to TRBJ2-1; 10 bases map to TRBD2. Input material: blood. CDR3 amino acids: CSARVHSGGQGRNNEQFF. The CDR3 DNA sequence: TGCAGTGCTAGAGTACATAGCGGGGGGCAAGGCAGAAACAATGAGCAGTTCTTC.